The rows below give T cell receptor beta chains drawn from one sample of a study of blood T cell repertoires in COVID-19. Assay: immunoSEQ multiplex PCR; the TCRdb copy retains only in-frame clones and omits some. The sample lists more than 250,000 clones, approximately 87% seen once, with roughly 5.2% in the top ten. The source material was PBMCs or T cells enriched from blood (not recorded which). These receptors all stem from a woman aged 25 to 39 who had recovered from COVID-19. CDR3s include the opening cysteine and the closing phenylalanine or tryptophan. The order of the fields is CDR3 protein, CDR3 DNA, J gene, clone size, D gene, V gene. D genes are given only for firm matches. A row's size may be missing; if present it is once, few, many or a size class.

CASSSGAVEKLFF | TGTGCCAGCAGTTCGGGAGCGGTTGAAAAACTGTTTTTT | TRBJ1-4 | NA | NA | TRBV27
CASSLDGGVTQYF | TGTGCCAGCAGCTTAGATGGGGGGGTTACGCAGTATTTT | TRBJ2-3 | NA | TRBD2 | TRBV7-2
CASSLGWLSGGANVLTF | TGTGCCAGCAGCTTAGGCTGGTTATCGGGAGGGGCCAACGTCCTGACTTTC | TRBJ2-6 | NA | NA | TRBV7-9
CASSLQGWRTNEKLFF | TGTGCCAGCAGCTTACAGGGTTGGAGAACTAATGAAAAACTGTTTTTT | TRBJ1-4 | once | NA | TRBV7-6
CASSSREGGAGDTQYF | TGTGCCAGCAGCTCTCGGGAGGGGGGGGCAGGAGATACGCAGTATTTT | TRBJ2-3 | NA | TRBD2 | TRBV9
CASSEWDRLNQPQHF | TGTGCCAGCAGTGAATGGGACAGATTGAATCAGCCCCAGCATTTT | TRBJ1-5 | NA | TRBD1 | TRBV6-1
CASSPMGQDEKLFF | TGTGCCAGCAGCCCCATGGGACAGGATGAAAAACTGTTTTTT | TRBJ1-4 | NA | TRBD1 | TRBV5-5
CASSLDRYRPTQFF | TGTGCCAGCAGCTTAGATCGGTACAGACCCACGCAGTTCTTC | TRBJ2-1 | NA | NA | TRBV11-3
CASSHLWGGQQNTEAFF | TGCGCCAGCAGCCATCTATGGGGTGGACAGCAGAACACTGAAGCTTTCTTT | TRBJ1-1 | NA | NA | TRBV4-1
CSVYPRAGITDTQYF | TGCAGCGTTTATCCCCGGGCGGGGATCACAGATACGCAGTATTTT | TRBJ2-3 | NA | NA | TRBV29-1
CASSPGGQGNQPQHF | TGCGCCAGCAGCCCGGGGGGACAGGGCAATCAGCCCCAGCATTTT | TRBJ1-5 | NA | TRBD1 | TRBV5-1
CASSLQGVLNEKLFF | TGTGCCAGCAGCTTACAGGGGGTTCTTAATGAAAAACTGTTTTTT | TRBJ1-4 | NA | TRBD1 | TRBV11-2
CASSLSPTGLGYTF | TGTGCCAGCAGTTTATCCCCGACAGGGCTCGGCTACACCTTC | TRBJ1-2 | NA | TRBD1 | TRBV27
CASSRREDLKNYGYTF | TGTGCCAGCAGCCGGCGGGAGGATCTCAAAAACTATGGCTACACCTTC | TRBJ1-2 | NA | NA | TRBV5-5
CASSLASGGDYLYEQYF | TGCGCCAGCAGCTTGGCCAGCGGGGGGGACTACCTCTACGAGCAGTACTTC | TRBJ2-7 | NA | TRBD2 | TRBV5-1
CASSVGLRWTGQTDTQYF | TGTGCCAGCAGCGTAGGGTTGCGGTGGACAGGGCAAACAGATACGCAGTATTTT | TRBJ2-3 | NA | TRBD1 | TRBV9
CASSPVEGARNTEAFF | TGTGCCAGCAGCCCTGTGGAGGGGGCTCGGAACACTGAAGCTTTCTTT | TRBJ1-1 | NA | TRBD1 | TRBV7-2
CASSYSPDRNYGYTF | TGTGCCAGCAGTTACTCTCCGGACAGGAACTATGGCTACACCTTC | TRBJ1-2 | NA | TRBD1 | TRBV6-6
CASSKFKGLAGGYEQYF | TGTGCCAGCAGCAAATTTAAGGGGCTAGCGGGGGGCTACGAGCAGTACTTC | TRBJ2-7 | NA | NA | TRBV21-1
CASSIGAENSPLHF | TGTGCCAGTAGTATAGGTGCGGAGAATTCACCCCTCCACTTT | TRBJ1-6 | NA | NA | TRBV19